This T cell receptor (beta chain) derives from a study of blood T cells in healthy people across ages. A second PCR of 7 to 11 cycles used a sample-barcoded 5' primer and a J-beta primer mix. Each of the samples gave a minimum of 3 million paired-end reads that contained CDR3. TCRdb re-called the 5' RACE reads through MiXCR, storing one row per CDR3 protein. The data show about a million distinct CDR3 sequences, around two fifths seen once. In its sample, this clonotype was seen a few times. The germline CDR1 and CDR2 sequences are MNHEY and SVGAGI. Unmatched junction bases numbered 9, after V lost 9 bases and J lost 1 base. The CDR3 has 14 residues.

The chain joins TRBV6-5 to TRBJ2-7; TRBD1 aligns across 7 bases. This TCR came from a man aged 18 to 35 in good health. The sequenced sample was blood. The CDR3 reads CASAPGQSSYEQYF. In DNA, the CDR3 is TGTGCCAGTGCCCCGGGACAGAGTTCCTACGAGCAGTACTTC.